This TCR beta chain was sequenced during a study of chemoradiotherapy in HPV16-positive cancers. Study-level background: Functional T-cell assays on a couple of HPV16-positive patients' cells defined candidate HPV-specific clones and common TCR motifs. Study-wide points: Candidate HPV-specific clones and E7-related TCR motifs grew in tumor during treatment.

In the case of this clone: Its target is not known.

The assay was immunoSEQ multiplex PCR, and TCRdb's table has in-frame clones only and misses some. The data hold approximately 4,000 clones, with roughly 74% observed a single time. CDR1 and CDR2 (germline): SGHTA, FQGNSA. The CDR3 length is 14 residues. Trimming stripped 3 bases from V and 10 bases from J, with 18 bases between. Repeated repertoire sampling spanned the course of chemoradiotherapy. J is TRBJ1-1 and V is TRBV7-2, with D hard to call. The receptor comes from a human donor with HPV-associated anogenital cancer. The specimen was obtained from a patient who underwent chemoradiotherapy. The CDR3: CASSFSVRASSAFF. CDR3 nucleotide sequence: TGTGCCAGCAGCTTTTCCGTTAGGGCCTCGTCAGCTTTCTTT.